This T cell receptor (beta chain) was recovered during a study of cytomegalovirus exposure and HLA in healthy donors. PCR primers comprised 60 Vbeta and 13 Jbeta primers. Sequencing was performed with immunoSEQ multiplex PCR; in TCRdb, only in-frame clones are kept and a portion is missing. The repertoire holds tens of thousands of clones, roughly 70% seen once, with 12% to 15% in the top ten. Study conclusions and caveats: In a later analysis, HLA-associated TCR beta chains were more clonally expanded than equally common others.

This CDR3 contains 14 residues. CDR1 and CDR2 from the germline V gene are SGHTA and FQGNSA. Although they were nominally healthy when sampled, donors likely had unrecorded immune exposures. This clone has just a few counts. Its cognate antigen is unknown. One end of the junction varies from germline; a read error may be responsible. Sequenced: PBMCs. The V and J genes are TRBV7-2 and TRBJ1-1, with 8 bases fitting TRBD1. This sequence was found in a male donor in good health and CMV-seropositive. CDR3 amino acids: CASSPDRANTEAFF. The CDR3, as DNA: TGCGCCAGCAGTCCGGACAGGGCGAACACTGAAGCTTTCTTT.